One and the same sample provided the 4 T cell receptor beta chains below, sequenced in a study of blood T cell repertoires in COVID-19. Profiled with immunoSEQ multiplex PCR; TCRdb holds only in-frame clones, not every one. The sample holds hundreds of thousands of clones; more than 85% are singletons and the top ten take over 2.5%. The sequenced sample was peripheral blood. The origin of the receptors is a human donor in a cohort sampled during active COVID-19.

The CDR3 loop reads CATSSGNGDEQFF. The CDR3 DNA sequence: TGTGCCACCTCTAGCGGGAATGGGGATGAGCAGTTCTTC. The rearrangement uses TRBV10-3 and TRBJ2-1; 9 nucleotides agree with TRBD2. V was clipped by 10 bases and J by 8 bases; unmatched bases: 9. CDR1 ENHRY and CDR2 SYGVKD come from the germline V gene. The CDR3 is 13 amino acids.

The chain carries TRBV19 and TRBJ2-3, with TRBD2 identical over 7 bases. Germline V CDR1 and CDR2: LNHDA, SQIVND (reference sequence). This CDR3 contains 15 residues. The ends lost 7 bases at V and 2 bases at J; junction bases unmatched: 9. CDR3: CASNPGEGLTDTQYF. In DNA, the CDR3 is TGTGCCAGTAACCCCGGGGAGGGACTCACAGATACGCAGTATTTT.

The chain combines TRBV24-1 with TRBJ2-3; possible D gene TRBD2, 6 bases. The length of the CDR3 is 14 residues. The V end was cut by 3 bases, the J end by 6 bases, with 12 bases between. Germline CDR1 and CDR2: KGHDR and SFDVKD. CDR3 loop: CATSDEGLKDTQYF. The DNA of the CDR3 is TGTGCCACCAGTGATGAAGGACTAAAGGATACGCAGTATTTT.

This clone was found once. The chain links TRBV3-1 (or the pseudogene TRBV3-2) to TRBJ2-1; 10 nucleotides match TRBD2. J lost 6 bases, V lost 5 bases, and 4 bases had no gene match. The CDR3 consists of 14 residues. Per germline, CDR1 LGHDT and CDR2 YNNKEL (reference sequence). The CDR3 region has the DNA TGTGCCAGCAGCTCCGGACTAGCGGCCAATGAGCAGTTCTTC. Its protein is CASSSGLAANEQFF.